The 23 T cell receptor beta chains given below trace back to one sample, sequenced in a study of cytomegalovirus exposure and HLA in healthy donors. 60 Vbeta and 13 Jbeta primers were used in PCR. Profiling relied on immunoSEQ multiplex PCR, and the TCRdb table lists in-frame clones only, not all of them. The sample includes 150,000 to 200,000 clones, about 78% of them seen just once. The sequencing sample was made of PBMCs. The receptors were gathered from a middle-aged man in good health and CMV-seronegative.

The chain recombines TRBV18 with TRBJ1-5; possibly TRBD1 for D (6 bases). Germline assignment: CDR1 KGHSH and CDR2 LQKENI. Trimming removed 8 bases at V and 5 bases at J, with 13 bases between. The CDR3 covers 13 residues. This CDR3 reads CASNPGGDQPQHF. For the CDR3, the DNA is TGTGCCAGCAACCCGGGGGGCGATCAGCCCCAGCATTTT. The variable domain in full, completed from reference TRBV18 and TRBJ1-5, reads NAGVMQNPRHLVRRRGQEARLRCSPMKGHSHVYWYRQLPEEGLKFMVYLQKENIIDESGMPKERFSAEFPKEGPSILRIQQVVRGDSAAYFCASNPGGDQPQHFGDGTRLSIL.

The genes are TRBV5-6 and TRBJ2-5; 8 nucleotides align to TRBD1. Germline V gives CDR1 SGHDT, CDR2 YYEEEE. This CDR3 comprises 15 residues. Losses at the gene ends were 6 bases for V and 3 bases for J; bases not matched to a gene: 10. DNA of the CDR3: TGTGCCAGCAAGGGACAGGCGCTAATTAAAGAGACCCAGTACTTC. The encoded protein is CASKGQALIKETQYF.

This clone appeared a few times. CDR3 in DNA: TGTGCCAGCAGTGAAGCGAGCGGGGGGGCGGGTGAGCAGTTCTTC. Residues: CASSEASGGAGEQFF. This sequence joins TRBV6-1 and TRBJ2-1; 10 bases agree with TRBD2. V lost 0 bases to trimming and J lost 9 bases; unmatched junction nucleotides: 5. Germline CDR1 reads MNHNS; CDR2 reads SASEGT. This CDR3 has 15 residues.

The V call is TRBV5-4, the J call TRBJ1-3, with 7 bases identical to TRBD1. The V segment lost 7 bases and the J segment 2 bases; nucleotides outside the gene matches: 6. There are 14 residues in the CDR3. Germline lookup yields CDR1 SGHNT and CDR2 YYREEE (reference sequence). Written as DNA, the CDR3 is TGTGCCAGCCACGTAACAGGGGCTGGAAACACCATATATTTT. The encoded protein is CASHVTGAGNTIYF. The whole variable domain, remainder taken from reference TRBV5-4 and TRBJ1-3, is ETGVTQSPTHLIKTRGQQVTLRCSSQSGHNTVSWYQQALGQGPQFIFQYYREEENGRGNFPPRFSGLQFPNYSSELNVNALELDDSALYLCASHVTGAGNTIYFGEGSWLTVV.

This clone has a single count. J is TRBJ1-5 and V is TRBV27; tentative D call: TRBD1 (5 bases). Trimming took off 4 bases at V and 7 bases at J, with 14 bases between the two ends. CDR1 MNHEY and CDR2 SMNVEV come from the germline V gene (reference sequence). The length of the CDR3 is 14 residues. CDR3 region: CASSSGTGGQPQHF. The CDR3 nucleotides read TGTGCCAGCAGTTCCGGGACCGGGGGGCAGCCCCAGCATTTT.

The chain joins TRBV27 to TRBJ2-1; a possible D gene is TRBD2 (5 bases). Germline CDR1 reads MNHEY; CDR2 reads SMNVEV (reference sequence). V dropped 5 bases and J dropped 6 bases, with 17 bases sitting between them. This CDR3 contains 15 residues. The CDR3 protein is CASSPGWEYSNEQFF. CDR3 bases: TGTGCCAGCAGTCCCGGATGGGAGTATTCCAATGAGCAGTTCTTC.

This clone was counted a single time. As DNA, the CDR3 is TGTGCCAGCAGCGTAGGCGGCGGGGGACCCTACGAGCAGTACTTC. Protein: CASSVGGGGPYEQYF. V and J are TRBV9 and TRBJ2-7; 7 nucleotides agree with TRBD2. Germline V lookup: CDR1 SGDLS, CDR2 YYNGEE. The CDR3 runs 15 residues. The trim removed 0 bases at V and 2 bases at J, leaving 5 bases unmatched. Using reference TRBV9 and TRBJ2-7 for the parts outside the CDR3, the full variable domain is DSGVTQTPKHLITATGQRVTLRCSPRSGDLSVYWYQQSLDQGLQFLIQYYNGEERAKGNILERFSAQQFPDLHSELNLSSLELGDSALYFCASSVGGGGPYEQYFGPGTRLTVT.

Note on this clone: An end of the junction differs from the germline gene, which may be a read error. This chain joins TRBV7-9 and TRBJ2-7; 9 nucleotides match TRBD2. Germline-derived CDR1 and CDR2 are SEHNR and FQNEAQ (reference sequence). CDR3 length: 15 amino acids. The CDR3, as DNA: TGTGCCAGCAGCTTAGCGAGCGGGAGGACTTACGAGCGGTACTTC. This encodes CASSLASGRTYERYF.

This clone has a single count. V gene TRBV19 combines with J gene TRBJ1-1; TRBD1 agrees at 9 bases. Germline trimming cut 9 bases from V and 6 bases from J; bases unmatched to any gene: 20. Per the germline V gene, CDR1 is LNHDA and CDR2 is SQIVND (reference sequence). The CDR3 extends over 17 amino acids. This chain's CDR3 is CARGTSLFTGGLAEAFF. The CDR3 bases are TGTGCCAGGGGAACCTCGCTGTTCACAGGGGGCTTAGCTGAAGCTTTCTTT. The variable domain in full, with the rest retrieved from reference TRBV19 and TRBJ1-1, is DGGITQSPKYLFRKEGQNVTLSCEQNLNHDAMYWYRQDPGQGLRLIYYSQIVNDFQKGDIAEGYSVSREKKESFPLTVTSAQKNPTAFYLCARGTSLFTGGLAEAFFGQGTRLTVV.

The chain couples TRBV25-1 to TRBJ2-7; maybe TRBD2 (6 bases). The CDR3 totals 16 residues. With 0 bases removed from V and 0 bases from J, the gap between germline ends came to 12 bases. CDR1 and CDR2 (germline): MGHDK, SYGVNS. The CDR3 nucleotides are TGTGCCAGCAGTGAATATAATGGGGGGACCTCCTACGAGCAGTACTTC. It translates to CASSEYNGGTSYEQYF.

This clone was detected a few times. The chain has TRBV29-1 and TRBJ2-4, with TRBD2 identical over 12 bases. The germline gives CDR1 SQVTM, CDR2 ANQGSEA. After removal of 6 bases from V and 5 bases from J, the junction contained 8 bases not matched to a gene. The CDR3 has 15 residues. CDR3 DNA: TGCAGCGTCGTCAGACTAGCGGGAGTACAAAACATTCAGTACTTC. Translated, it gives CSVVRLAGVQNIQYF.

The CDR3 reads CASSPIGMNTEAFF. The CDR3 DNA sequence: TGTGCCAGCAGCCCGATCGGGATGAACACTGAAGCTTTCTTT. The chain links TRBV5-4 to TRBJ1-1; D ambiguous. The CDR3 runs 14 residues. The germline CDR1 and CDR2 sequences are SGHNT and YYREEE (reference sequence). The V end lost 4 bases, the J end lost 0 bases, and 10 bases lay between the germline ends.

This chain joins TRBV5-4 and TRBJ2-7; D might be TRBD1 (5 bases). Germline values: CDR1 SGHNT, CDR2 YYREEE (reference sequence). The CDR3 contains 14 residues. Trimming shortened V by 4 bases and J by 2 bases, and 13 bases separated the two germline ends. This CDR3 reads CASSRAGSAYEQYF. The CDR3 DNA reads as TGTGCCAGCAGCAGGGCAGGGTCGGCCTACGAGCAGTACTTC.

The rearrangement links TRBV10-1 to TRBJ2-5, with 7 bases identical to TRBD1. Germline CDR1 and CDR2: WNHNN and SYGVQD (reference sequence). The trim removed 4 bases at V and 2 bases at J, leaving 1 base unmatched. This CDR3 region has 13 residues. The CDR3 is CASSVDRQETQYF. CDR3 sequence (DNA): TGCGCCAGCAGTGTGGACAGGCAAGAGACCCAGTACTTC.

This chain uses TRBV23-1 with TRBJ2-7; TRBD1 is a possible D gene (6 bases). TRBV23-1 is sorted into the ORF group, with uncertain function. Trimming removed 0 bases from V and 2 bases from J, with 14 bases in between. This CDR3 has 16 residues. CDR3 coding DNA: TGCGCCAGCAGTCAATCGAGGGGCAGGGGAACCTACGAGCAGTACTTC. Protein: CASSQSRGRGTYEQYF.

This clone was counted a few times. Here the CDR3 DNA reads TGTGCCAGCTCACCACAGGGGGCTACAGATACGCAGTATTTT. It codes for CASSPQGATDTQYF. This chain links TRBV18 with TRBJ2-3, with TRBD1 matching 7 bases. V dropped 1 base and J dropped 3; count of bases not matched to a gene: 1. The CDR3 consists of 14 residues. CDR1 and CDR2 (germline): KGHSH, LQKENI.

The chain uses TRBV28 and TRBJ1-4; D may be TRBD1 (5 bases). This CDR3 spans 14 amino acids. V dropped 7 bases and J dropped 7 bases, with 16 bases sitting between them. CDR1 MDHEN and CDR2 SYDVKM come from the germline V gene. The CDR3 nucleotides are TGTGCCAGCACCCTGGGCGGGACCACTGAAAAACTGTTTTTT. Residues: CASTLGGTTEKLFF.

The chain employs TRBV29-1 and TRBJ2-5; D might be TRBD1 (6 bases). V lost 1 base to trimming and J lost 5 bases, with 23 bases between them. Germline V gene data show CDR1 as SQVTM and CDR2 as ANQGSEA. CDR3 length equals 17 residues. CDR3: CSVEASAGASLSETQYF. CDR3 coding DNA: TGCAGCGTTGAAGCGTCGGCAGGGGCCTCCTTATCCGAGACCCAGTACTTC.

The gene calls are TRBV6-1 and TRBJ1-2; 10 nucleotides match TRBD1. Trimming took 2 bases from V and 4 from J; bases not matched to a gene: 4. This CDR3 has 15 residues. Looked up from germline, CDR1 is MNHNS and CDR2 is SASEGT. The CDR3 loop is CASSELGTGAYGYTF. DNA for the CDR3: TGTGCCAGCAGTGAATTAGGGACAGGGGCCTATGGCTACACCTTC.

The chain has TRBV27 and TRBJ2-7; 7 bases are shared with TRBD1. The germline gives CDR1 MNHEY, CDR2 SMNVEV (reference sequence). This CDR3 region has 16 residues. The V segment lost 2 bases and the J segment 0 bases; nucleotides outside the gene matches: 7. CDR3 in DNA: TGTGCCAGCAGTTTAGGCTCCGGGACAGCCTCCTACGAGCAGTACTTC. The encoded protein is CASSLGSGTASYEQYF.

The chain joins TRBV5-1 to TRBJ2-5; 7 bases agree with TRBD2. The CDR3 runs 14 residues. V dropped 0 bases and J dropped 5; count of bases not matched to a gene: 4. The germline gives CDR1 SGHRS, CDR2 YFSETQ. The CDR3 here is CASSLEASGETQYF. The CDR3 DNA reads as TGCGCCAGCAGCTTGGAGGCTAGCGGTGAGACCCAGTACTTC.

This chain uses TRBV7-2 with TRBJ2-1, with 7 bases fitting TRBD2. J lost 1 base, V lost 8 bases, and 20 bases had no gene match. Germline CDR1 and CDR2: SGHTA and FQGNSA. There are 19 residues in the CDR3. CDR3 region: CASGTSSGLSPGSYNEQFF. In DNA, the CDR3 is TGTGCCAGCGGGACTTCTAGCGGTCTAAGCCCCGGGTCCTACAATGAGCAGTTCTTC.

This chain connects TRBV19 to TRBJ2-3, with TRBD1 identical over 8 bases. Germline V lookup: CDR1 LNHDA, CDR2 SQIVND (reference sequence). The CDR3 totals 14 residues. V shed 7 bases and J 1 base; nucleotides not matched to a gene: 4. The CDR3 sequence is CASTTGGRTDTQYF. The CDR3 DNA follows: TGTGCCAGTACCACAGGGGGTCGCACAGATACGCAGTATTTT.